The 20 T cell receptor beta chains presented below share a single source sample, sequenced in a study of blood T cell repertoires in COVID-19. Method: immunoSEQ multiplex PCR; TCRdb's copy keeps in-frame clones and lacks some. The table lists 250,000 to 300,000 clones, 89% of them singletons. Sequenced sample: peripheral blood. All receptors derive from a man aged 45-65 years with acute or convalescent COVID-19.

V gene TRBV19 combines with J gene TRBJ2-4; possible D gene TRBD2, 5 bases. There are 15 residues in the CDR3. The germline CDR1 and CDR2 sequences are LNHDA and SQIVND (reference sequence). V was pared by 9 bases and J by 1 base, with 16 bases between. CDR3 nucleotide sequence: TGTGCCAGCCAAGAGTTCGGGGTGGCCAAAAACATTCAGTACTTC. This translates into CASQEFGVAKNIQYF.

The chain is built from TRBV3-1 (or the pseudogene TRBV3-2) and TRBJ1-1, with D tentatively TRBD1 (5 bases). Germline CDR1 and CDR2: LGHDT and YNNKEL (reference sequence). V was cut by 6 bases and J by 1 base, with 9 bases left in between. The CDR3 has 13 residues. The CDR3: CASSPTANTEAFF. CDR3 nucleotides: TGTGCCAGCAGTCCGACAGCGAACACTGAAGCTTTCTTT.

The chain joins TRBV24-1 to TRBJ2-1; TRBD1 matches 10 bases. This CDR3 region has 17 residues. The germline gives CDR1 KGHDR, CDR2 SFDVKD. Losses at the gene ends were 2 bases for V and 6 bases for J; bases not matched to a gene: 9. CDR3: CATSDSPGTGDSNEQFF. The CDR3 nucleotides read TGTGCCACCAGTGATTCTCCCGGGACAGGGGATAGCAATGAGCAGTTCTTC.

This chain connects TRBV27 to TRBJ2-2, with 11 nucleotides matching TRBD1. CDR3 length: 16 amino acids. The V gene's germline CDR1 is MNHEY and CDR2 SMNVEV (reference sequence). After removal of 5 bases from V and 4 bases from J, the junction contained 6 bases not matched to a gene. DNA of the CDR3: TGTGCCAGCAGTAGAAGGGACAGGGGGGGCACCGGGGAGCTGTTTTTT. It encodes CASSRRDRGGTGELFF.

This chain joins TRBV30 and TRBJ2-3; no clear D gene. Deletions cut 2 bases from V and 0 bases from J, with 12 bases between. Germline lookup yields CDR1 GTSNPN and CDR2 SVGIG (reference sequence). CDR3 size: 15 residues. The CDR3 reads CAWSLKRASTDTQYF. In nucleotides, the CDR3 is TGTGCCTGGAGTCTTAAGAGAGCAAGCACAGATACGCAGTATTTT.

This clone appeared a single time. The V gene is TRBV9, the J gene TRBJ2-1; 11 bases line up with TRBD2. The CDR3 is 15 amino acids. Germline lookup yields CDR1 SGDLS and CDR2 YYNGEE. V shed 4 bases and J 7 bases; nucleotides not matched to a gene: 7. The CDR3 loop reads CASSSRLAGMNEQFF. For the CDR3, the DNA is TGTGCCAGCAGCTCCCGACTAGCGGGGATGAATGAGCAGTTCTTC.

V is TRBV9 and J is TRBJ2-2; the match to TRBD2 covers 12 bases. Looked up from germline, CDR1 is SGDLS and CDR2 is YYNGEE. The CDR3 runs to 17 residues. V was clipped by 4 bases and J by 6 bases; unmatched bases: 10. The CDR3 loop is CASSTRLAGVNAGELFF. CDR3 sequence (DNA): TGTGCCAGCAGCACCAGACTAGCGGGGGTCAACGCCGGGGAGCTGTTTTTT.

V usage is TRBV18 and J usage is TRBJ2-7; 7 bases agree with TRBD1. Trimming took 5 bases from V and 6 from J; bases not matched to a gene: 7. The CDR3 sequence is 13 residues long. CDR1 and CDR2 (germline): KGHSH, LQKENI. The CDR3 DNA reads TGTGCCAGCTCATCTGGACAGGCCCTCGAGCAGTACTTC. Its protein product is CASSSGQALEQYF. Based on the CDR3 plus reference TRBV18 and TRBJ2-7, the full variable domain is NAGVMQNPRHLVRRRGQEARLRCSPMKGHSHVYWYRQLPEEGLKFMVYLQKENIIDESGMPKERFSAEFPKEGPSILRIQQVVRGDSAAYFCASSSGQALEQYFGPGTRLTVT.

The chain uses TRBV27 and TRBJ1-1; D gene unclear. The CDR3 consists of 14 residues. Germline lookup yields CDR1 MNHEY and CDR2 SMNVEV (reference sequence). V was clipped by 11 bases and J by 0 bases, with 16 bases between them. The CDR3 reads CASKRPEMNTEAFF. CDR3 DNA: TGTGCCTCCAAAAGGCCGGAGATGAACACTGAAGCTTTCTTT.

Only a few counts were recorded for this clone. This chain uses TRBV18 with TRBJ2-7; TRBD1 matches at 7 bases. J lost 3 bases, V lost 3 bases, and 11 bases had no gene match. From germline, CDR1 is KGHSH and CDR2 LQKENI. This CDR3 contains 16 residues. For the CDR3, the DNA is TGTGCCAGCTCACCCCCGAACTACAGGGGAAACTACGAGCAGTACTTC. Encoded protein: CASSPPNYRGNYEQYF. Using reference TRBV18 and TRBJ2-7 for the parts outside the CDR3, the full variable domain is NAGVMQNPRHLVRRRGQEARLRCSPMKGHSHVYWYRQLPEEGLKFMVYLQKENIIDESGMPKERFSAEFPKEGPSILRIQQVVRGDSAAYFCASSPPNYRGNYEQYFGPGTRLTVT.

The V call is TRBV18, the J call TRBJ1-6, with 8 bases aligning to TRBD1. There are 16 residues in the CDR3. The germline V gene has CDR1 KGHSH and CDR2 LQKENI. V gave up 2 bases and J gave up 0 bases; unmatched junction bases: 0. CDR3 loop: CASSPTGGSYNSPLHF. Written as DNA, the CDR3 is TGTGCCAGCTCACCAACAGGGGGCTCCTATAATTCACCCCTCCACTTT.

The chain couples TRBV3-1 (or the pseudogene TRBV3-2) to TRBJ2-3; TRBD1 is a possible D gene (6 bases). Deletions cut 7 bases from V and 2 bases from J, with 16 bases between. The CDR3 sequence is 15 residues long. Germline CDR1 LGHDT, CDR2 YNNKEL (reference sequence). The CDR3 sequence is CASTAPGDPTDTQYF. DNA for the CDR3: TGTGCCAGCACCGCTCCAGGGGATCCCACAGATACGCAGTATTTT.

The CDR3 nucleotides read TGTGCCTGGAGTTTGGGGGCGTACGGGGCCCTCCAAAACATTCAGTACTTC. The encoded protein is CAWSLGAYGALQNIQYF. The chain is built from TRBV30 and TRBJ2-4; perhaps TRBD1 as D (6 bases). Trimming removed 2 bases at V and 5 bases at J, with 22 bases between. The CDR3 is 17 amino acids. CDR1 and CDR2 from the germline V gene are GTSNPN and SVGIG (reference sequence). Drawing the rest from reference TRBV30 and TRBJ2-4, the complete variable domain is SQTIHQWPATLVQPVGSPLSLECTVEGTSNPNLYWYRQAAGRGLQLLFYSVGIGQISSEVPQNLSASRPQDRQFILSSKKLLLSDSGFYLCAWSLGAYGALQNIQYFGAGTRLSVL.

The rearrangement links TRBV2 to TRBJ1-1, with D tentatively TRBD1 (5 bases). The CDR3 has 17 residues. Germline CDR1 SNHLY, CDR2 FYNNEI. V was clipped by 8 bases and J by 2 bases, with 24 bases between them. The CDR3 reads CASQQAELQEGNTEAFF. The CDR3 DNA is TGTGCCAGCCAGCAAGCGGAGTTACAGGAGGGCAACACTGAAGCTTTCTTT.

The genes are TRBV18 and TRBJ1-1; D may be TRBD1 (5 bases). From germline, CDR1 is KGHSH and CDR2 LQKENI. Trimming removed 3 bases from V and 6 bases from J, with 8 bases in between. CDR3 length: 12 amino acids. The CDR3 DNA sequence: TGTGCCAGCTCACCGGGAGGGGCTGAAGCTTTCTTT. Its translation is CASSPGGAEAFF.

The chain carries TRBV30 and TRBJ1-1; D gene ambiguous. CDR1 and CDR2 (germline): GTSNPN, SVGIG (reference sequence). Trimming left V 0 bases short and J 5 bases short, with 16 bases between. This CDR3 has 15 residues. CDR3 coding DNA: TGTGCCTGGAGTGTTGAGGAGGGATTGGGAACTGAAGCTTTCTTT. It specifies CAWSVEEGLGTEAFF.

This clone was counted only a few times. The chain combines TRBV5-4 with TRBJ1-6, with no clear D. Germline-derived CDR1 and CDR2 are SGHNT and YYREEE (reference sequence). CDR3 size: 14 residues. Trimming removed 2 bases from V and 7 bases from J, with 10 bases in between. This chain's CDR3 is CASSFWGGNSPLHF. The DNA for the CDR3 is TGTGCCAGCAGCTTTTGGGGAGGCAATTCACCCCTCCACTTT.

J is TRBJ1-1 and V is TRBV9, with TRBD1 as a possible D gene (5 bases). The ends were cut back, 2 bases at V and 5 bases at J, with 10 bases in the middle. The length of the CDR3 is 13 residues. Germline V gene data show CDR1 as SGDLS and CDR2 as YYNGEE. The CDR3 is CASSVGTGTEAFF. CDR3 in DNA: TGTGCCAGCAGCGTGGGGACTGGGACTGAAGCTTTCTTT. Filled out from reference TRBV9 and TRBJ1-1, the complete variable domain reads DSGVTQTPKHLITATGQRVTLRCSPRSGDLSVYWYQQSLDQGLQFLIQYYNGEERAKGNILERFSAQQFPDLHSELNLSSLELGDSALYFCASSVGTGTEAFFGQGTRLTVV.

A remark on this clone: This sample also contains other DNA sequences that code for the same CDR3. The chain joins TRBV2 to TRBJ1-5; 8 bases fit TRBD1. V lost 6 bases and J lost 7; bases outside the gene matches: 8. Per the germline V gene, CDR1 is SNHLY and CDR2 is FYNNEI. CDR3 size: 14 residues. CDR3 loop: CASSLGQGGQPQHF. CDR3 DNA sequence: TGTGCCAGCAGCCTCGGACAGGGCGGACAGCCCCAGCATTTT.

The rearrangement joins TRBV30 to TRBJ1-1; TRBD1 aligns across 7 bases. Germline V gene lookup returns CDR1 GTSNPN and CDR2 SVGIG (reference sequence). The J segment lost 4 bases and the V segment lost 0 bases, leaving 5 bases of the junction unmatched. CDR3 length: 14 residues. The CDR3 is CAWSVLRQGTEAFF. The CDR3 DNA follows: TGTGCCTGGAGTGTACTGCGACAGGGCACTGAAGCTTTCTTT.